Listed here is a single T cell receptor beta chain. Its antigen remains unidentified. The CDR3 is 18 amino acids. V dropped 3 bases and J dropped 0; count of bases not matched to a gene: 11. These data originate in a study of T cell responses to AZD1222 COVID-19 vaccine. Study results and limitations: The sample set comprised mostly white British donors with more females, and clonal diversity was possibly underestimated. Repertoire sampling was restricted to post-peak T cell response timepoints. Close to half of spike-specific TCRs reportedly recognize unmutated variant regions. Spike-specific TCR breadth and depth rose after two AZD1222 doses.

TCRdb's copy holds only in-frame clones and misses some; the assay was immunoSEQ multiplex PCR. The sample consists of roughly 150,000 clones, 85% to 95% of them appearing once. The starting material was peripheral blood, obtained on day 0 of AZD1222 vaccination. The chain has TRBV23-1 and TRBJ1-5; 7 bases fit TRBD1. TRBV23-1 is given ORF status, its function remaining uncertain. The TCR was taken from an adult in good health. DNA of the CDR3: TGCGCCAGCAGTCAGCCGACAGGGATCGGATATAGCAATCAGCCCCAGCATTTT. Protein product: CASSQPTGIGYSNQPQHF.